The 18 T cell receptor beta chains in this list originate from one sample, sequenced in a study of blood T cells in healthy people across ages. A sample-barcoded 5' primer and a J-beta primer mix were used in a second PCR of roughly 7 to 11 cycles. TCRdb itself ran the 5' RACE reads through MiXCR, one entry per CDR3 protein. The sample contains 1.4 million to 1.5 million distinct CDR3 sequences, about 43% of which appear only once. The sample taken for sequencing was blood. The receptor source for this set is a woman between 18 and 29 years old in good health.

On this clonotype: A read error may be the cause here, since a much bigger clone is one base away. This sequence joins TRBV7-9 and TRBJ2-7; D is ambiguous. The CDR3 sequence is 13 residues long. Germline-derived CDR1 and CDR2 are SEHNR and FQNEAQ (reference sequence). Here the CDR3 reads CASSFGASDEQYF. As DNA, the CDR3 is TGTGCCAGCAGCTTCGGAGCCTCCGACGAGCAGTACTTC.

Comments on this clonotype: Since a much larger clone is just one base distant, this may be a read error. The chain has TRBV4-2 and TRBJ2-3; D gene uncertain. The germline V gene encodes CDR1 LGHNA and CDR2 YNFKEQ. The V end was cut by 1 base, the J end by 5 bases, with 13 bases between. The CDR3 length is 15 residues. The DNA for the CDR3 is TGTGCCAGCAGCCAAGTGGACGCAGGTATAGATACGCAGTATTTT. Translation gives CASSQVDAGIDTQYF.

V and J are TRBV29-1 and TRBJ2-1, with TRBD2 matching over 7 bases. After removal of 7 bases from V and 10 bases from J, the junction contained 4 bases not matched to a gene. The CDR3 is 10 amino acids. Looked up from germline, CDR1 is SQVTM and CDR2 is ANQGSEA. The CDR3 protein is CSGGGGEQFF. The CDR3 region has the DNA TGCAGCGGTGGGGGAGGGGAGCAGTTCTTC.

CDR3 protein: CASSLSAGSYTF. For the CDR3, the DNA is TGTGCCAGCAGCCTTTCCGCGGGTAGCTACACCTTC. The rearrangement uses TRBV2 and TRBJ1-2, with D unresolved. The CDR3 is 12 amino acids. The germline CDR1 and CDR2 sequences are SNHLY and FYNNEI. V was shortened by 6 bases and J by 9 bases, with 14 bases between the two germline ends.

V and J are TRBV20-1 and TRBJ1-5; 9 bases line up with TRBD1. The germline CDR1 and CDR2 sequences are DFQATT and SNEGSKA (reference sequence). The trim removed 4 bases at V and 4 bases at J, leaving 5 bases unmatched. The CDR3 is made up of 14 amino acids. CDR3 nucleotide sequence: TGCAGTGCTACCCCCGGGACAGGGAATCAGCCCCAGCATTTT. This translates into CSATPGTGNQPQHF.

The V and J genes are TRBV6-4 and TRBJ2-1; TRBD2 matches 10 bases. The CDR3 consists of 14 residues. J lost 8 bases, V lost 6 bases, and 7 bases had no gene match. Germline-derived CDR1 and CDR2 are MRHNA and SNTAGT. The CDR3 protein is CASSPQREGYEQFF. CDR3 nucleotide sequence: TGTGCCAGCAGCCCCCAGCGGGAGGGGTATGAGCAGTTCTTC.

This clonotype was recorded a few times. CDR3 coding DNA: TGTGCCAGCAGTGACACCCGGGACAGAGATTATTCACCCCTCCACTTT. Protein: CASSDTRDRDYSPLHF. The chain has TRBV25-1 and TRBJ1-6; 7 bases are shared with TRBD1. V lost 3 bases and J lost 8; bases outside the gene matches: 10. The CDR3 is made up of 16 amino acids. Germline V gene sequence: CDR1 MGHDK, CDR2 SYGVNS.

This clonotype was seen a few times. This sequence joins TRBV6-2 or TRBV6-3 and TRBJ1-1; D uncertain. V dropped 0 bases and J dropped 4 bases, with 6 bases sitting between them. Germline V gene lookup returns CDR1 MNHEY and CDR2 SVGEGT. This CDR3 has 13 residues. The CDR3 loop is CASSYSPGTEAFF. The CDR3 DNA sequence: TGTGCCAGCAGTTACTCCCCCGGCACTGAAGCTTTCTTT.

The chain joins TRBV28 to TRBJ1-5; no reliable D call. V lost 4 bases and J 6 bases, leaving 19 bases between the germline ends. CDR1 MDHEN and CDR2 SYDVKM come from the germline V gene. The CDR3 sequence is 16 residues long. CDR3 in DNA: TGTGCCAGCAGTTCCCCCCGGGCCCTAAAGGGTCAGCCCCAGCATTTT. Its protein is CASSSPRALKGQPQHF.

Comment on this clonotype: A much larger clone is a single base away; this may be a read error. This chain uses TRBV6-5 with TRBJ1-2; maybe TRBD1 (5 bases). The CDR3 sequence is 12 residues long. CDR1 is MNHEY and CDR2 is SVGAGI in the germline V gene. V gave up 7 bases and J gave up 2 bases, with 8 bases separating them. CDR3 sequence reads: CASTRGNYGYTF. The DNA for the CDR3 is TGTGCCAGCACCCGGGGGAACTATGGCTACACCTTC.

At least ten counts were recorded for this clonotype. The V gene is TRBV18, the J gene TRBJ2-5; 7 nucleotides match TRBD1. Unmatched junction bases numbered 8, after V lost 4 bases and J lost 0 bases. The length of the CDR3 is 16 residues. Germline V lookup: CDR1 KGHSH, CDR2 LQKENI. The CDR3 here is CASSLRGTDYQETQYF. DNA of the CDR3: TGTGCCAGCTCACTCAGGGGGACAGACTACCAAGAGACCCAGTACTTC.

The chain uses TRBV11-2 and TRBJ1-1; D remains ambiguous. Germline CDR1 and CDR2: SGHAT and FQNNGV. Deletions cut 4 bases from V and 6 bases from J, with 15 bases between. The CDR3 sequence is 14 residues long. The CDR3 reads CASSYATYVSEAFF. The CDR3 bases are TGTGCCAGCAGCTATGCGACCTACGTATCTGAAGCTTTCTTT.

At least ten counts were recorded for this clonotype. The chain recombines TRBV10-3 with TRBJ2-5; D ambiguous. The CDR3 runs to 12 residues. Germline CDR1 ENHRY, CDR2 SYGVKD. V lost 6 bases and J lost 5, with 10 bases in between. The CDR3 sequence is CAISALEETQYF. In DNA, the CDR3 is TGTGCCATCAGCGCCTTGGAGGAGACCCAGTACTTC.

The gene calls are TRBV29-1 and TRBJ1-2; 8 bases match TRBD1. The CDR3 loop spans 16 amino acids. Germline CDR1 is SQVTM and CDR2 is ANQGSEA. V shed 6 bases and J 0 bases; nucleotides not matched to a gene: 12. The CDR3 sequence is CSVSLQTGETNYGYTF. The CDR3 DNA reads TGCAGCGTCTCACTCCAGACAGGGGAAACTAACTATGGCTACACCTTC.

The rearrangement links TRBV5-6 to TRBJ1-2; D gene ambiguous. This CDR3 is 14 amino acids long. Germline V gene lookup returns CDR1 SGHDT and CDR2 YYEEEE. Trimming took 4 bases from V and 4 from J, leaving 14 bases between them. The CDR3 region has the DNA TGTGCCAGCAGCAGCAAGACCCTAATCTATGGCTACACCTTC. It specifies CASSSKTLIYGYTF.

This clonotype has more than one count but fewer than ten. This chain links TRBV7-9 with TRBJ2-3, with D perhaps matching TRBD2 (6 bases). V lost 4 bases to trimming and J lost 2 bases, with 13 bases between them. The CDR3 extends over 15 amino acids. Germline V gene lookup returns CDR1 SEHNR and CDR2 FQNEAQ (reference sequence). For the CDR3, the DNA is TGTGCCAGCAGCTCCGAAGGGAGGTACACAGATACGCAGTATTTT. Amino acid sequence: CASSSEGRYTDTQYF.

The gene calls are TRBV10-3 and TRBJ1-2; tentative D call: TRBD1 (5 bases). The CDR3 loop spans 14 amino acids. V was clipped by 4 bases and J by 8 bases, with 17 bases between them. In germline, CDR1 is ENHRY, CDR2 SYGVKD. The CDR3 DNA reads TGTGCCATCAGTGGGAACGGGGGTCACAGAGGCTACACCTTC. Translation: CAISGNGGHRGYTF.

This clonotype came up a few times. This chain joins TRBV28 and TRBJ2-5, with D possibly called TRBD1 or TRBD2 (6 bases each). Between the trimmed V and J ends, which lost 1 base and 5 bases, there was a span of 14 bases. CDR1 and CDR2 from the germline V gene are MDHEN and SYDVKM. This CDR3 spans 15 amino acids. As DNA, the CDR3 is TGTGCCAGCAGTTTATTTGAGGGGGGTAGGGAGACCCAGTACTTC. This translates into CASSLFEGGRETQYF. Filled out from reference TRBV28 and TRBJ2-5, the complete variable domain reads DVKVTQSSRYLVKRTGEKVFLECVQDMDHENMFWYRQDPGLGLRLIYFSYDVKMKEKGDIPEGYSVSREKKERFSLILESASTNQTSMYLCASSLFEGGRETQYFGPGTRLLVL.